This T cell receptor (beta chain) originates from a study of cytomegalovirus exposure and HLA in healthy donors. As to this clone: Its specificity is not known. Other DNA variants within this sample encode the same CDR3.

General study results and limits: Using the classifier, cytomegalovirus status was reportedly diagnosed with high specificity and sensitivity. Apart from CMV serostatus, no immune exposure information was available. A previous analysis found most TCR beta V segments productive roughly 87% or roughly 30% of the time.

Germline V lookup: CDR1 SNHLY, CDR2 FYNNEI. V was shortened by 6 bases and J by 0 bases, with 9 bases between the two germline ends. The CDR3 totals 15 residues. The study ran its PCR with 60 Vbeta and 13 Jbeta primers. Sequencing was performed with immunoSEQ multiplex PCR; in TCRdb, only in-frame clones are kept and a portion is missing. The sample holds about 98,000 clones, more than 75% seen once. This clonotype was sampled from a human donor in good health. The sample comprised PBMCs. This rearrangement joins TRBV2 to TRBJ2-6; tentatively, D is TRBD1 (5 bases). The CDR3 loop reads CASRMTASGANVLTF. The CDR3 coding sequence is TGTGCCAGCAGGATGACAGCCTCTGGGGCCAACGTCCTGACTTTC. The variable domain in full, completed from reference TRBV2 and TRBJ2-6, reads EPEVTQTPSHQVTQMGQEVILRCVPISNHLYFYWYRQILGQKVEFLVSFYNNEISEKSEIFDDQFSVERPDGSNFTLKIRSTKLEDSAMYFCASRMTASGANVLTFGAGSRLTVL.